These 32 T cell receptor beta chains were sequenced from one sample in a study of OX40 agonist ivuxolimab in advanced cancers. Clones were sequenced by immunoSEQ multiplex PCR, and TCRdb holds only the in-frame ones, with some missing. Counted here are over 60,000 clones, roughly nine tenths occurring once; the ten biggest clones make up around 2%. The sequencing used CD4+ or CD8+ T cells sorted from blood, collected in a trial of the OX40 agonist ivuxolimab. The receptors stem from an adult with an advanced solid tumor such as melanoma, head and neck, liver or kidney cancer.

The chain links TRBV19 to TRBJ2-1, with 7 positions matching TRBD1. The CDR3 extends over 16 amino acids. The V segment lost 5 bases and the J segment 4 bases; nucleotides outside the gene matches: 11. Germline CDR1 and CDR2: LNHDA and SQIVND (reference sequence). The CDR3 DNA sequence: TGTGCCAGTAGTCCCTTACAGGGGAAGGCGTACAATGAGCAGTTCTTC. It specifies CASSPLQGKAYNEQFF.

This chain connects TRBV29-1 to TRBJ2-1, with 8 positions matching TRBD2. The germline CDR1 and CDR2 sequences are SQVTM and ANQGSEA. The CDR3 covers 15 residues. V gave up 4 bases and J gave up 8 bases; unmatched junction bases: 13. The CDR3 spells CSVGGRKRGMDEQFF. The CDR3 DNA reads as TGCAGCGTTGGGGGACGAAAGCGGGGGATGGATGAGCAGTTCTTC.

CDR3 amino acids: CASSSLEGLEAFF. Here the CDR3 DNA reads TGTGCCAGCAGTTCTTTAGAAGGCTTGGAAGCTTTCTTT. The chain recombines TRBV28 with TRBJ1-1; D uncertain. The germline V gene has CDR1 MDHEN and CDR2 SYDVKM. Deletions cut 4 bases from V and 8 bases from J, with 14 bases between. The CDR3 totals 13 residues.

The rearrangement uses TRBV6-5 and TRBJ2-5; 7 bases map to TRBD1. The J segment lost 2 bases and the V segment lost 8 bases, leaving 5 bases of the junction unmatched. The V gene's germline CDR1 is MNHEY and CDR2 SVGAGI. The CDR3 sequence is 13 residues long. Here the CDR3 reads CASRRGQQETQYF. In DNA, the CDR3 is TGTGCCAGCCGAAGGGGACAGCAAGAGACCCAGTACTTC.

The gene calls are TRBV5-4 and TRBJ1-2; 10 bases agree with TRBD1. The CDR3 is 16 residues long. Germline CDR1 is SGHNT and CDR2 is YYREEE (reference sequence). V gave up 3 bases and J gave up 6 bases; unmatched junction bases: 11. CDR3 amino acids: CASSWGTGDLEDGYTF. The CDR3 nucleotides read TGTGCCAGCAGCTGGGGGACAGGGGATTTAGAGGATGGCTACACCTTC.

The rearrangement joins TRBV28 to TRBJ1-2; D gene uncertain. The CDR3 is 14 residues long. The V gene lost 7 bases and the J gene lost 6 bases, with 18 bases spanning the gap. Per the germline V gene, CDR1 is MDHEN and CDR2 is SYDVKM. The CDR3 reads CASTVPAIRNGYTF. The DNA of the CDR3 is TGTGCCAGCACCGTTCCGGCCATACGGAATGGCTACACCTTC.

The rearrangement joins TRBV15 to TRBJ2-3, with D tentatively TRBD2 (6 bases). CDR1 and CDR2 (germline): LNHNV, YYDKDF (reference sequence). Trimming stripped 3 bases from V and 0 bases from J, with 10 bases between. This CDR3 is built from 15 residues. Written as DNA, the CDR3 is TGTGCCACCAGCAGGCGGGACCCTAGCACAGATACGCAGTATTTT. Amino acids: CATSRRDPSTDTQYF.

The gene calls are TRBV6-5 and TRBJ1-1; 7 bases fit TRBD1. Germline CDR1 reads MNHEY; CDR2 reads SVGAGI. The CDR3 has 15 residues. The V segment lost 6 bases and the J segment 1 base; nucleotides outside the gene matches: 8. The CDR3 sequence: CASSPQGQPNTEAFF. CDR3 DNA: TGTGCCAGCAGCCCCCAGGGACAGCCGAACACTGAAGCTTTCTTT.

This sequence joins TRBV7-6 and TRBJ2-1; D not certain. Trimming shortened V by 5 bases and J by 2 bases, and 13 bases separated the two germline ends. The germline CDR1 and CDR2 sequences are SGHVS and FNYEAQ. There are 15 residues in the CDR3. The CDR3 DNA is TGTGCCAGCAGCGGCGGCTCTCAGGCCTACAATGAGCAGTTCTTC. Its translation: CASSGGSQAYNEQFF.

The rearrangement links TRBV5-1 to TRBJ1-2; no definite D call. The length of the CDR3 is 12 residues. CDR1 SGHRS and CDR2 YFSETQ come from the germline V gene. The V end lost 0 bases, the J end lost 6 bases, and 6 bases lay between the germline ends. In DNA, the CDR3 is TGCGCCAGCAGCTTGGCGGGAGATGGCTACACCTTC. Translation: CASSLAGDGYTF.

The genes are TRBV6-6 and TRBJ2-7, with 8 bases matching TRBD1. Germline V gives CDR1 MNHNY, CDR2 SVGAGI (reference sequence). The CDR3 is 15 residues long. Unmatched junction bases numbered 12, after V lost 5 bases and J lost 6 bases. DNA for the CDR3: TGTGCCAGCAGTACAGGCGCCGGACAGGGTCCCGAGCAGTACTTC. Translation gives CASSTGAGQGPEQYF.

V usage is TRBV28 and J usage is TRBJ2-3; D is uncertain. Germline values: CDR1 MDHEN, CDR2 SYDVKM. There are 12 residues in the CDR3. The germline V and J ends were trimmed by 4 bases and 6 bases, with 8 bases remaining between them. CDR3 residues: CASSSSRDTQYF. In nucleotides, the CDR3 is TGTGCCAGCAGTTCCTCGAGGGATACGCAGTATTTT.

The chain combines TRBV15 with TRBJ1-1; 9 bases line up with TRBD1. This CDR3 has 13 amino acids. The V gene's germline CDR1 is LNHNV and CDR2 YYDKDF (reference sequence). V was clipped by 5 bases and J by 10 bases; unmatched bases: 8. This chain's CDR3 is CATSGQGSGRAFF. DNA for the CDR3: TGTGCCACCAGCGGACAGGGGTCTGGCCGAGCTTTCTTT.

The CDR3 reads CASTADRVYGYTF. The CDR3 DNA sequence: TGTGCCAGTACAGCCGATAGGGTCTATGGCTACACCTTC. The rearrangement uses TRBV19 and TRBJ1-2; D is undetermined. The CDR3 loop spans 13 amino acids. Trimming shortened V by 7 bases and J by 4 bases, and 13 bases separated the two germline ends. Germline CDR1 and CDR2: LNHDA and SQIVND (reference sequence).

This CDR3 is CASGDSGGVSYTF. CDR3 DNA sequence: TGTGCTAGTGGTGACAGCGGCGGGGTGAGCTACACCTTC. The chain uses TRBV12-5 and TRBJ1-2; D may be TRBD1 (5 bases). CDR1 is LGHNT, CDR2 FRNRAP, per germline. The CDR3 sequence is 13 residues long. Trimming left V 5 bases short and J 9 bases short, with 16 bases between.

The V and J genes are TRBV7-2 and TRBJ1-1; no definite D call. Trimming took 3 bases from V and 1 from J, leaving 12 bases between them. The CDR3 is 15 amino acids. CDR1 is SGHTA, CDR2 FQGNSA, per germline. The CDR3 spells CASSFRRIRNTEAFF. The CDR3, as DNA: TGTGCCAGCAGCTTTAGAAGGATCCGGAACACTGAAGCTTTCTTT.

This chain links TRBV5-1 with TRBJ1-1; D is unresolved. V was shortened by 5 bases and J by 2 bases, with 7 bases between the two germline ends. Germline assignment: CDR1 SGHRS and CDR2 YFSETQ. This CDR3 spans 12 amino acids. CDR3 DNA sequence: TGCGCCAGCAGAAAGGGAAACACTGAAGCTTTCTTT. This translates into CASRKGNTEAFF.

This chain connects TRBV30 to TRBJ1-4, with 9 bases that match TRBD1. V gave up 3 bases and J gave up 7 bases; unmatched junction bases: 6. This CDR3 has 14 residues. Germline values: CDR1 GTSNPN, CDR2 SVGIG (reference sequence). Here the CDR3 reads CAWRTGGEIEKLFF. CDR3 nucleotide sequence: TGTGCCTGGAGAACAGGGGGCGAAATTGAAAAACTGTTTTTT.

In DNA, the CDR3 is TGTGCCAGCTTCCTCCACAGGGTCGTGGAGACCCAGTACTTC. Translating gives CASFLHRVVETQYF. V and J are TRBV5-8 and TRBJ2-5; D may be TRBD1 (6 bases). The CDR3 has 14 residues. V was cut by 7 bases and J by 5 bases, with 18 bases left in between. Germline CDR1 is SGHTS and CDR2 is YDEGEE.

The rearrangement links TRBV11-2 to TRBJ2-7, with unresolved D. V gave up 0 bases and J gave up 4 bases, with 19 bases separating them. Looked up from germline, CDR1 is SGHAT and CDR2 is FQNNGV. The CDR3 is 17 amino acids. The CDR3 is CASSLDLLTLGRYEQYF. The CDR3 nucleotides are TGTGCCAGCAGCTTAGATCTCCTAACGTTAGGACGGTACGAGCAGTACTTC.

This chain joins TRBV11-2 and TRBJ2-7, with D uncertain. The germline V and J ends were trimmed by 5 bases and 0 bases, with 14 bases remaining between them. The CDR3 is 15 amino acids. CDR1 SGHAT and CDR2 FQNNGV come from the germline V gene. Here the CDR3 reads CASSVRSYFSYEQYF. In DNA form, the CDR3 reads TGTGCCAGCAGCGTTAGGAGTTACTTCTCCTACGAGCAGTACTTC.

The gene calls are TRBV10-3 and TRBJ2-6; the match to TRBD1 covers 7 bases. This CDR3 has 15 amino acids. V lost 8 bases to trimming and J lost 0 bases; unmatched junction nucleotides: 4. Germline CDR1 is ENHRY and CDR2 is SYGVKD. The CDR3 DNA sequence: TGTGCCATCGCGGCAGGGGGCTCTGGGGCCAACGTCCTGACTTTC. Its translation: CAIAAGGSGANVLTF.

This chain connects TRBV6-6 to TRBJ1-5; weak D call: TRBD1 (5 bases). In germline, CDR1 is MNHNY, CDR2 SVGAGI (reference sequence). Trimming removed 10 bases from V and 0 bases from J, with 13 bases in between. The CDR3 loop spans 14 amino acids. The CDR3 spells CAIWGGYSNQPQHF. The DNA for the CDR3 is TGTGCCATTTGGGGGGGGTATAGCAATCAGCCCCAGCATTTT.

V and J are TRBV30 and TRBJ1-5; the D gene is possibly TRBD1 (5 bases). Germline V CDR1 and CDR2: GTSNPN, SVGIG (reference sequence). CDR3 length: 14 residues. The germline V and J ends were trimmed by 2 bases and 5 bases, with 13 bases remaining between them. The CDR3 here is CAWSQGSGYQPQHF. Here the CDR3 DNA reads TGTGCCTGGAGTCAGGGAAGTGGCTATCAGCCCCAGCATTTT.

This clone was counted a few times. This rearrangement joins TRBV11-1 to TRBJ2-7; the D gene is possibly TRBD1 (6 bases). V lost 7 bases and J lost 3, with 16 bases in between. CDR1 is SGHAT and CDR2 is FQDESV in the germline V gene (reference sequence). This CDR3 is built from 14 residues. CDR3 coding DNA: TGTGCCAGCAACGAACAGGGCGTGGGCTACGAGCAGTACTTC. This translates into CASNEQGVGYEQYF.

This chain uses TRBV27 with TRBJ1-6, with D unclear. Germline V lookup: CDR1 MNHEY, CDR2 SMNVEV (reference sequence). V dropped 3 bases and J dropped 9 bases, with 15 bases sitting between them. The CDR3 sequence is 15 residues long. The CDR3 nucleotides are TGTGCCAGCAGTTTTGGATCCTGGGAAAGTTCACCCCTCCACTTT. It yields the protein CASSFGSWESSPLHF.

The chain is built from TRBV30 and TRBJ2-7, with TRBD2 matching 10 bases. This CDR3 contains 17 residues. Germline V gives CDR1 GTSNPN, CDR2 SVGIG (reference sequence). J lost 3 bases, V lost 3 bases, and 14 bases had no gene match. The CDR3: CAWRLAGSYSLNYEQYF. As DNA, the CDR3 is TGTGCCTGGAGACTAGCGGGGTCATATAGCCTAAACTACGAGCAGTACTTC.

The chain uses TRBV10-3 and TRBJ2-5; maybe TRBD1 (6 bases). CDR3 length equals 15 residues. The V gene's germline CDR1 is ENHRY and CDR2 SYGVKD. The V end lost 4 bases, the J end lost 4 bases, and 16 bases lay between the germline ends. CDR3 sequence: CAISVTLGQSETQYF. As DNA, the CDR3 is TGTGCCATCAGTGTAACCCTGGGACAATCAGAGACCCAGTACTTC.

The chain has TRBV29-1 and TRBJ2-7; possible D gene TRBD2, 6 bases. The CDR3 spans 14 residues. Between the trimmed V and J ends, which lost 4 bases and 3 bases, there was a span of 16 bases. The germline CDR1 and CDR2 sequences are SQVTM and ANQGSEA. The CDR3 DNA follows: TGCAGCGTTGGGCGGCAGAATAGCGGCTACGAGCAGTACTTC. Translating gives CSVGRQNSGYEQYF.

The chain uses TRBV9 and TRBJ2-5; the match to TRBD2 covers 10 bases. The CDR3 is 18 residues long. From germline, CDR1 is SGDLS and CDR2 YYNGEE. V lost 2 bases, J lost 0 bases, and 10 bases stayed unmatched. CDR3 protein: CASSVAASGGLYQETQYF. The CDR3 DNA follows: TGTGCCAGCAGCGTGGCGGCTAGCGGGGGCCTGTACCAAGAGACCCAGTACTTC.

This clone was counted once. The V call is TRBV4-1, the J call TRBJ2-5; D not certain. Germline CDR1 and CDR2: MGHRA and YSYEKL. The CDR3 loop spans 13 amino acids. The V end was cut by 1 base, the J end by 5 bases, with 8 bases between. Written as DNA, the CDR3 is TGCGCCAGCAGCCAAGTGATAAGGGAGACCCAGTACTTC. Translating it yields CASSQVIRETQYF.

The rearrangement links TRBV10-3 to TRBJ2-1; TRBD1 matches 10 bases. The germline gives CDR1 ENHRY, CDR2 SYGVKD. This CDR3 is 15 amino acids long. V lost 3 bases to trimming and J lost 3 bases; unmatched junction nucleotides: 2. The CDR3 reads CAISEGTGDYNEQFF. The CDR3 nucleotides read TGTGCCATCAGTGAAGGGACAGGGGACTACAATGAGCAGTTCTTC.